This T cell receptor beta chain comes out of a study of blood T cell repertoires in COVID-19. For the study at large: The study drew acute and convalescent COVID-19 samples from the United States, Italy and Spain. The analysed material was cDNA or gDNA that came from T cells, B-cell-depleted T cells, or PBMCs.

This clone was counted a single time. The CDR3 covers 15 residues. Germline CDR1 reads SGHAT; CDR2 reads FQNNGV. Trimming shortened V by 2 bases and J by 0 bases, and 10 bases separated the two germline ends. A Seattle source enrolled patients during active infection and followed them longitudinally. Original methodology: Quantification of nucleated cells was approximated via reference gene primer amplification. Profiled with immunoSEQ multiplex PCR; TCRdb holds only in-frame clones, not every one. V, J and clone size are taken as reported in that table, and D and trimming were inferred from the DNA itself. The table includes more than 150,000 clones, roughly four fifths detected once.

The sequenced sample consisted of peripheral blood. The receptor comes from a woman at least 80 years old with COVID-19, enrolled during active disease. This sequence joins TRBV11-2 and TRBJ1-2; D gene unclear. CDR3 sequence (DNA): TGTGCCAGCAGCTTACTATGGGCCGCTAACTATGGCTACACCTTC. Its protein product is CASSLLWAANYGYTF.